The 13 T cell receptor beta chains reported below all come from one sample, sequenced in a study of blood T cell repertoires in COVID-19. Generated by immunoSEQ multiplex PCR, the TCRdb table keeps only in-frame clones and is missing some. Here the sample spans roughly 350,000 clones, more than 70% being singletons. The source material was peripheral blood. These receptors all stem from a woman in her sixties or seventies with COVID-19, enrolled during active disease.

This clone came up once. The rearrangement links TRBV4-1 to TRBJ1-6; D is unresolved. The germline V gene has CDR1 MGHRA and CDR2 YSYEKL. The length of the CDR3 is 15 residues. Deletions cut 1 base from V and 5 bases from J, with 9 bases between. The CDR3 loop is CASSQVTPNNSPLHF. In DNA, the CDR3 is TGCGCCAGCAGCCAAGTGACACCCAATAATTCACCCCTCCACTTT.

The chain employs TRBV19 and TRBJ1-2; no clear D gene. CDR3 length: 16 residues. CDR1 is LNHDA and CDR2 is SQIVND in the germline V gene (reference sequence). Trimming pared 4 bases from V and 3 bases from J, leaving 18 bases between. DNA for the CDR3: TGTGCCAGTAGTAAGGCCGACTTAGGTGGCCACTATGGCTACACCTTC. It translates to CASSKADLGGHYGYTF.

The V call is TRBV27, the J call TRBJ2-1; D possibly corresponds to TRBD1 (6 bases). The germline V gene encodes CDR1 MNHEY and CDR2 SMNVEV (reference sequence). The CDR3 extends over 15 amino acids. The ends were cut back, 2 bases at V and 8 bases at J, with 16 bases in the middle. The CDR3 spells CASSLPRQGMDEQFF. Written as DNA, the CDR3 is TGTGCCAGCAGTTTACCCAGGCAGGGGATGGATGAGCAGTTCTTC.

The CDR3 DNA is TGCGCCAGCAGCCAAGTGGTGCGGGGGTCCAAAGAGGGCAATCAGCCCCAGCATTTT. It translates to CASSQVVRGSKEGNQPQHF. The rearrangement uses TRBV4-1 and TRBJ1-5; TRBD1 is a possible D gene (5 bases). This CDR3 is built from 19 residues. Per germline, CDR1 MGHRA and CDR2 YSYEKL. The V end lost 1 base, the J end lost 2 bases, and 21 bases lay between the germline ends.

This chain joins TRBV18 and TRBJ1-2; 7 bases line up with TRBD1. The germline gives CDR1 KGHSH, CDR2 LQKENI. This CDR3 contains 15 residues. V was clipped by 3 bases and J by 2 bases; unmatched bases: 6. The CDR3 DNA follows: TGTGCCAGCTCACCCACGGCAGGGGGGAACTATGGCTACACCTTC. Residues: CASSPTAGGNYGYTF.

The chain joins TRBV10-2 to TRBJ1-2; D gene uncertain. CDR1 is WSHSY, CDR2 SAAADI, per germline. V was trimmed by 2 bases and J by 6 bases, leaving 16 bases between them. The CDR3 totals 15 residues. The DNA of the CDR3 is TGCGCCAGCAGTGAGCCACCTGTGGCGAGGGATGGCTACACCTTC. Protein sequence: CASSEPPVARDGYTF.

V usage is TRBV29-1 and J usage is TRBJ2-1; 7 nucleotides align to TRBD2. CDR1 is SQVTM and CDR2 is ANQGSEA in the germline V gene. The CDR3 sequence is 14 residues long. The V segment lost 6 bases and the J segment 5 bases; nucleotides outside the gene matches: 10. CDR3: CSVPQTGTNNEQFF. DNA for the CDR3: TGCAGCGTACCACAGACCGGGACTAACAATGAGCAGTTCTTC.

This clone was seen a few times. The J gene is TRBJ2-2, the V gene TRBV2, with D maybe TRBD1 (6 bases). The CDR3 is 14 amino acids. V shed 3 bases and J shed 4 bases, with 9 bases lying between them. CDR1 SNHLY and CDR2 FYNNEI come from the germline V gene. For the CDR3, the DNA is TGTGCCAGCAGTGAGAGAGGGGGCACCGGGGAGCTGTTTTTT. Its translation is CASSERGGTGELFF.

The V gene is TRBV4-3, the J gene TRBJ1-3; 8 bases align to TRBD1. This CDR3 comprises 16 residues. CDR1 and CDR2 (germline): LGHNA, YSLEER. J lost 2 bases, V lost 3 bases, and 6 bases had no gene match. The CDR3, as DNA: TGCGCCAGCAGCCATATCGACAGGGGCGCTGGAAACACCATATATTTT. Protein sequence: CASSHIDRGAGNTIYF.

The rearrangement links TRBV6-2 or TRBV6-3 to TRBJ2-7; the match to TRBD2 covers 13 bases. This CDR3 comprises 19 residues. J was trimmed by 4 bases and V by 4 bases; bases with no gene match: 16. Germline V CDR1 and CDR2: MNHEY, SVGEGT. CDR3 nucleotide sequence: TGTGCCAGCAGTTCTCCTGGACTAGCGGGGGCGACGGGTGGTTACGAGCAGTACTTC. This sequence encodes CASSSPGLAGATGGYEQYF.

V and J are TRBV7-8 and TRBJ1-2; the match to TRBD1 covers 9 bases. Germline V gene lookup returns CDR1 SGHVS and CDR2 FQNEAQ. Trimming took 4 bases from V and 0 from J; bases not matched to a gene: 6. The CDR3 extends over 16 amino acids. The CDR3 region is CASSWGQGPSNYGYTF. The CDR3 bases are TGTGCCAGCAGCTGGGGACAGGGTCCATCTAACTATGGCTACACCTTC.

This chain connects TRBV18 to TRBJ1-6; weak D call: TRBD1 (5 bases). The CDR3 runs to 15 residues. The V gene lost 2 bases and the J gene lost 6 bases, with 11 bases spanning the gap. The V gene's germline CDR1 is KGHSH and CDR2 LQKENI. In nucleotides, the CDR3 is TGTGCCAGCTCACCAACTGTACAGGCTAATTCACCCCTCCACTTT. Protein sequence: CASSPTVQANSPLHF.

The CDR3 loop is CASSPPANYGYTF. The CDR3 DNA sequence: TGTGCCAGCAGCCCGCCAGCGAACTATGGCTACACCTTC. The chain couples TRBV11-3 to TRBJ1-2; no clear D. The CDR3 has 13 amino acids. Germline loops: CDR1 SGHNT, CDR2 YENEEA. V shed 5 bases and J shed 2 bases, with 9 bases lying between them.